The present T cell receptor beta chain was sequenced within a study of naive and memory T cell subsets. This clonotype occurred a few times. The antigen remains unidentified. CDR3 size: 15 residues. Losses at the gene ends were 4 bases for V and 2 bases for J; bases not matched to a gene: 2. The beta constant-region primer was an equimolar mix of two oligonucleotides covering TRBC1 and TRBC2. The ligated cDNA underwent four PCR rounds using SP2 and nested alpha and beta constant-region primers. TCRdb fed the UMI-ligation and nested PCR reads into MiXCR, producing one record per CDR3 protein. This sample has over 20,000 distinct CDR3 sequences, with roughly 9.1% found just once. Study-level findings and limits: Diversity fell and Gini index rose from naive through CM, EM, EMRA.

This receptor was taken from a human donor in good health. The material sequenced was central memory CD8+ T cells from blood. J is TRBJ2-7 and V is TRBV12-3 or TRBV12-4; TRBD2 aligns across 13 bases. The CDR3 DNA sequence: TGTGCCAGCAGTTGGACTAGCGGGAGCCCCTACGAGCAGTACTTC. Encoded protein: CASSWTSGSPYEQYF.